The subject of this entry is one T cell receptor (beta chain). Per the germline V gene, CDR1 is LNHDA and CDR2 is SQIVND (reference sequence). This CDR3 has 15 amino acids. V lost 2 bases to trimming and J lost 4 bases, with 12 bases between them. Here immunoSEQ multiplex PCR was the method, and the copy in TCRdb shows in-frame clones only, minus some. This sample has under 300,000 clones, with about four fifths found just once. This specimen belongs to a study of blood T cell repertoires in COVID-19. Study-level background: The analysed material was cDNA or gDNA that came from T cells, B-cell-depleted T cells, or PBMCs.

The Seattle patients joined while their infection was active and were tracked longitudinally afterward. This receptor was taken from a human donor with COVID-19, enrolled during active disease. The donor label of this sample is uncertain. Sequenced sample: peripheral blood. V is TRBV19 and J is TRBJ2-1; possibly TRBD1 for D (5 bases). The CDR3 nucleotides read TGTGCCAGTAGTATACCCCCCGCAGGGTACAATGAGCAGTTCTTC. It specifies CASSIPPAGYNEQFF. The variable domain in full, with the rest retrieved from reference TRBV19 and TRBJ2-1, is DGGITQSPKYLFRKEGQNVTLSCEQNLNHDAMYWYRQDPGQGLRLIYYSQIVNDFQKGDIAEGYSVSREKKESFPLTVTSAQKNPTAFYLCASSIPPAGYNEQFFGPGTRLTVL.